The rows below give T cell receptor beta chains drawn from one sample of a study of OX40 agonist ivuxolimab in advanced cancers. TCRdb keeps only in-frame clones here, not all; method: immunoSEQ multiplex PCR. The sample consists of 4,500 to 6,500 clones, 70% to 75% of them appearing once. Sequenced here: CD4+ or CD8+ T cells sorted from blood, sampled in a trial of the OX40 agonist ivuxolimab. The receptors were gathered from an adult with an advanced solid tumor such as melanoma, head and neck, liver or kidney cancer. Both conserved end residues are trimmed from each CDR3.

V gene: TRBV10-3
J gene: TRBJ2-1
CDR3 length: 11
CDR3 protein: AISEAEEYEQF

V gene: TRBV9
J gene: TRBJ2-1
CDR3 length: 13
CDR3 protein: ASSDGGDGRNEQF

V gene: TRBV4-3
J gene: TRBJ2-2
CDR3 length: 14
CDR3 protein: ASSPGRTANTGELF

V gene: TRBV30
J gene: TRBJ2-7
CDR3 length: 10
CDR3 protein: AWIPSASEQY

V gene: TRBV29-1
J gene: TRBJ1-2
CDR3 length: 7
CDR3 protein: SVKEGYT

V gene: TRBV5-1
J gene: TRBJ2-3
CDR3 length: 15
CDR3 protein: ASSLEAPGVRTDTQY

V gene: TRBV13
J gene: TRBJ2-2
CDR3 length: 15
CDR3 protein: ASSSNRQGIGTGELF

V gene: TRBV11-2
J gene: TRBJ2-2
CDR3 length: 9
CDR3 protein: ASSFTGELF

V gene: TRBV13
J gene: TRBJ2-7
CDR3 length: 13
CDR3 protein: ASSRTSGGAYEQY

V gene: TRBV7-3
J gene: TRBJ2-1
CDR3 length: 13
CDR3 protein: ASSLAGATYNEQF

V gene: TRBV7-9
J gene: TRBJ2-5
CDR3 length: 13
CDR3 protein: ASSPPTSGGETQY

V gene: TRBV6-1
J gene: TRBJ1-2
CDR3 length: 12
CDR3 protein: ASLWGTGISGYT

V gene: TRBV7-3
J gene: TRBJ2-6
CDR3 length: 13
CDR3 protein: ASSLQVSGANVLT

V gene: TRBV7-8
J gene: TRBJ1-1
CDR3 length: 11
CDR3 protein: ASSLAPNTEAF

V gene: TRBV19
J gene: TRBJ2-6
CDR3 length: 17
CDR3 protein: ASSMIPPDGSSGANVLT

V gene: TRBV14
J gene: TRBJ1-6
CDR3 length: 13
CDR3 protein: ASSRSWDLGSPLH

V gene: TRBV9
J gene: TRBJ2-7
CDR3 length: 12
CDR3 protein: ASSPGLTSYEQY

V gene: TRBV7-2
J gene: TRBJ2-7
CDR3 length: 11
CDR3 protein: ASSEGTSYEQY

V gene: TRBV5-6
J gene: TRBJ2-2
CDR3 length: 13
CDR3 protein: ASSLWSEADGELF

V gene: TRBV9
J gene: TRBJ2-7
CDR3 length: 11
CDR3 protein: ASSKSPSYEQY

V gene: TRBV27
J gene: TRBJ2-3
CDR3 length: 14
CDR3 protein: ASSLDRGYGTDTQY

V gene: TRBV5-6
J gene: TRBJ1-4
CDR3 length: 13
CDR3 protein: ASSLGDNYNEKLF

V gene: TRBV11-2
J gene: TRBJ1-1
CDR3 length: 10
CDR3 protein: ASSFGDAKAF

V gene: TRBV19
J gene: TRBJ2-1
CDR3 length: 9
CDR3 protein: ASSMGGEQF

V gene: TRBV5-4
J gene: TRBJ2-5
CDR3 length: 10
CDR3 protein: ASTYRSGIQY

V gene: TRBV19
J gene: TRBJ2-3
CDR3 length: 13
CDR3 protein: ASTMGQRFTDTQY

V gene: TRBV7-2
J gene: TRBJ2-1
CDR3 length: 10
CDR3 protein: ASSPGNNEQF

V gene: TRBV19
J gene: TRBJ1-1
CDR3 length: 13
CDR3 protein: ASSIVAGATTEAF

V gene: TRBV9
J gene: TRBJ2-2
CDR3 length: 11
CDR3 protein: ASSVAGTGELF

V gene: TRBV5-4
J gene: TRBJ1-6
CDR3 length: 15
CDR3 protein: ASSFDRSSSYNSPLH

V gene: TRBV9
J gene: TRBJ1-2
CDR3 length: 13
CDR3 protein: ASSAGQGRTNGYT

V gene: TRBV6-5
J gene: TRBJ1-6
CDR3 length: 13
CDR3 protein: ASSFRDGGNSPLH

V gene: TRBV19
J gene: TRBJ1-6
CDR3 length: 11
CDR3 protein: ASRVQGDSPLH